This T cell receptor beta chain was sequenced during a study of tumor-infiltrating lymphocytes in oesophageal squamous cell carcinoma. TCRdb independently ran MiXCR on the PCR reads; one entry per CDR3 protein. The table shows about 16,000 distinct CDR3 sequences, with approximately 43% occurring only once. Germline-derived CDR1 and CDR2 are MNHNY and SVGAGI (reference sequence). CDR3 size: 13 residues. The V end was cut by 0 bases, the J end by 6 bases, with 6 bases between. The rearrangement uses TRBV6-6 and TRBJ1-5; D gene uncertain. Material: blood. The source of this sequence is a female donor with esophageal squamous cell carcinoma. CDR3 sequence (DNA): TGTGCCAGCAGTTACTCAGGGCTTCAGCCCCAGCATTTT. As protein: CASSYSGLQPQHF.